The source of this T cell receptor beta chain is a study of cytomegalovirus exposure and HLA in healthy donors. In the PCR, 60 Vbeta and 13 Jbeta primers were used. Some clones are missing from TCRdb's copy, which holds only in-frame ones; the method was immunoSEQ multiplex PCR. The table includes about 190,000 clones, approximately 80% detected once. The TCR originated in a woman under 40 in good health and CMV-seropositive. Specimen: PBMCs.

The CDR3: CASSSRTGGLVDSPLHF. For the CDR3, the DNA is TGCGCCAGCAGCTCCCGGACAGGCGGGCTCGTCGATTCACCCCTCCACTTT. The genes are TRBV5-1 and TRBJ1-6; TRBD1 aligns across 7 bases. The trim removed 3 bases at V and 8 bases at J, leaving 14 bases unmatched. This CDR3 comprises 17 residues. Germline V gene sequence: CDR1 SGHRS, CDR2 YFSETQ.